Listed below are T cell receptor beta chains from one sample, sequenced in a study of T cells in tumors after PD-1 blockade. Sequenced by immunoSEQ multiplex PCR; TCRdb stores in-frame clones only, minus some. The sample lists some 66,000 clones; approximately 79% were seen once. The specimen was PBMCs, collected after anti-PD-1 treatment. Receptors originate from a human donor with basal cell carcinoma. The CDR3 runs from the conserved cysteine through the conserved F or W. The D gene is left open where the match is weak. Clone size, where shown, is once, few, many, or a class for clones that have expanded.

TRBJ2-1 . . TRBV7-9 CASSPGRYNEQFF TGTGCCAGCAGCCCCGGCCGTTACAATGAGCAGTTCTTC
TRBJ2-7 . TRBD1 TRBV6-5 CASTRTGGAYEQYF TGTGCCAGCACCCGGACAGGGGGCGCGTACGAGCAGTACTTC
TRBJ1-1 . TRBD1 TRBV4-2 CASSRSGTGVGVMNTEAFF TGTGCCAGCAGCCGCTCCGGGACAGGGGTCGGGGTCATGAACACTGAAGCTTTCTTT
TRBJ1-1 . TRBD1 TRBV7-9 CASSGRQGSEAFF TGTGCCAGCAGCGGGAGACAGGGTTCTGAAGCTTTCTTT
TRBJ1-4 few . TRBV30 CAFKGGEKLFF TGTGCCTTTAAGGGAGGGGAAAAACTGTTTTTT
TRBJ1-5 few . TRBV28 CASSRWDLRTFNQPQHF TGTGCCAGCAGCCGATGGGACCTTCGTACTTTCAATCAGCCCCAGCATTTT
TRBJ2-7 few TRBD2 TRBV10-3 CAISESGSLLAAYF TGTGCCATCAGTGAGTCGGGCAGTCTCCTAGCGGCATACTTC
TRBJ2-7 . . TRBV5-1 CASSLGGGRKYEQYF TGCGCCAGCAGCTTGGGAGGGGGGCGCAAATACGAGCAGTACTTC
TRBJ2-1 . TRBD1 TRBV18 CASSIGTGEHNEQFF TGTGCCAGCTCAATCGGGACAGGGGAACACAATGAGCAGTTCTTC
TRBJ2-3 few TRBD2 TRBV5-6 CASSWTTSGGSGTQYF TGTGCCAGCAGCTGGACGACTAGCGGGGGCTCGGGTACGCAGTATTTT
TRBJ2-2 . . TRBV2 CASRGTASNTGELFF TGTGCCAGCAGGGGGACTGCCTCGAACACCGGGGAGCTGTTTTTT
TRBJ2-1 . TRBD2 TRBV20-1 CSASTLAGTLQFF TGCAGTGCTAGTACTCTAGCGGGGACCTTACAGTTCTTC
TRBJ2-5 . . TRBV12-3/TRBV12-4 CASRSTDQETQYF TGTGCCAGCAGGTCGACGGACCAAGAGACCCAGTACTTC
TRBJ2-5 . . TRBV5-1 CASSLFDAQETQYF TGCGCCAGCAGCTTGTTCGACGCTCAAGAGACCCAGTACTTC
TRBJ2-2 . . TRBV5-1 CASSLAGLNTGELFF TGCGCCAGCAGCTTGGCAGGCTTAAACACCGGGGAGCTGTTTTTT
TRBJ2-4 . TRBD1 TRBV6-5 CASSYSGTGSSNIQYF TGTGCCAGCAGTTACTCCGGGACAGGGAGTTCGAACATTCAGTACTTC
TRBJ1-2 few TRBD1 TRBV7-6 CASSATDRGRLYGYTF TGTGCCAGCAGCGCGACGGACAGGGGGCGCCTCTATGGCTACACCTTC
TRBJ1-5 once . TRBV4-2 CASSQDRRGSNQPQHF TGTGCCAGCAGCCAAGATAGAAGGGGTAGCAATCAGCCCCAGCATTTT
TRBJ2-7 few . TRBV19 CASSAGLQDYEQYF TGTGCCAGTAGTGCGGGACTGCAAGACTACGAGCAGTACTTC
TRBJ2-2 . . TRBV2 CASSPDGAASGELFF TGTGCCAGCAGTCCGGACGGGGCGGCGTCCGGGGAGCTGTTTTTT
TRBJ2-5 . TRBD2 TRBV6-4 CASSAGTSGEETQYF TGTGCCAGCAGTGCCGGGACTAGCGGGGAAGAGACCCAGTACTTC
TRBJ1-5 . . TRBV28 CASNPGPGNQPQHF TGTGCCAGCAATCCGGGCCCCGGAAATCAGCCCCAGCATTTT
TRBJ2-1 . TRBD2 TRBV5-4 CASSPPGLAGGHEQFF TGTGCCAGCAGCCCCCCGGGACTAGCGGGGGGGCACGAGCAGTTCTTC
TRBJ2-7 . TRBD1 TRBV4-1 CASSQYLRRDRDLEQYF TGCGCCAGCAGCCAGTATCTACGCCGGGACAGGGATCTAGAGCAGTACTTC
TRBJ2-1 . . TRBV5-6 CASSLGAYNEQFF TGTGCCAGCAGCTTGGGAGCTTACAATGAGCAGTTCTTC
TRBJ2-7 few TRBD1 TRBV7-9 CASRRTGGTYEQYF TGTGCCAGCAGACGGACAGGGGGGACCTACGAGCAGTACTTC
TRBJ1-5 . . TRBV12-5 CASGPSDQPQHF TGTGCTAGTGGTCCCTCGGATCAGCCCCAGCATTTT
TRBJ2-1 . TRBD2 TRBV7-2 CASSLLGLAGGYNEQFF TGTGCCAGCAGTTTGCTGGGGCTAGCGGGGGGATACAATGAGCAGTTCTTC
TRBJ2-5 . TRBD2 TRBV7-2 CASSLAGTSHWETQYF TGTGCCAGCAGCTTAGCCGGGACTAGCCATTGGGAGACCCAGTACTTC
TRBJ2-3 . . TRBV19 CASSPRDSIRTDTQYF TGTGCCAGTAGTCCCCGGGACTCCATTCGCACAGATACGCAGTATTTT
TRBJ1-2 once TRBD1 TRBV5-1 CASSLINWDRGDGYTF TGCGCCAGCAGCTTGATTAACTGGGACAGGGGAGATGGCTACACCTTC
TRBJ1-2 . . TRBV28 CASSSQGPEANYGYTF TGTGCCAGCAGTTCTCAGGGGCCCGAAGCTAACTATGGCTACACCTTC
TRBJ1-3 . . TRBV4-1 CASSQGSTGNTIYF TGCGCCAGCAGCCAAGGGTCCACTGGAAACACCATATATTTT
TRBJ2-5 . TRBD2 TRBV15 CATSRVRAGRETQYF TGTGCCACCAGCAGAGTCCGAGCGGGGAGAGAGACCCAGTACTTC
TRBJ2-1 . . TRBV29-1 CSVENGDEQFF TGCAGCGTTGAAAACGGGGATGAGCAGTTCTTC
TRBJ2-7 . TRBD1 TRBV3-1/TRBV3-2 CASSVGTGNYEQYF TGTGCCAGCAGCGTCGGGACAGGGAACTACGAGCAGTACTTC
TRBJ1-2 . TRBD1 TRBV4-2 CASSRSGQGYGYTF TGTGCCAGCAGCCGATCGGGACAGGGATATGGCTACACCTTC
TRBJ1-5 . . TRBV7-2 CASSLRQGADQPQHF TGTGCCAGCAGCTTACGTCAGGGCGCGGATCAGCCCCAGCATTTT
TRBJ2-5 . . TRBV5-4 CATQRRGAGETQYF TGTGCCACTCAACGTAGAGGGGCCGGTGAGACCCAGTACTTC
TRBJ2-1 . TRBD1 TRBV6-5 CASSYPRTGGADEQFF TGTGCCAGCAGTTACCCGAGGACAGGGGGCGCGGATGAGCAGTTCTTC
TRBJ1-4 . TRBD1 TRBV3-1/TRBV3-2 CASSQGQGGGEKLFF TGTGCCAGCAGCCAAGGACAGGGTGGTGGGGAAAAACTGTTTTTT
TRBJ2-1 . . TRBV29-1 CSVEGISVSVDEQFF TGCAGCGTTGAAGGAATTAGCGTATCGGTCGATGAGCAGTTCTTC
TRBJ1-1 . . TRBV7-9 CASSLKGGGTEAFF TGTGCCAGCAGCCTTAAGGGGGGTGGGACTGAAGCTTTCTTT
TRBJ2-5 . . TRBV6-1 CASSEALRRAGGETQYF TGTGCCAGCAGTGAAGCGCTCAGACGGGCAGGAGGGGAGACCCAGTACTTC
TRBJ1-2 few TRBD1 TRBV7-9 CASSMTGQWYGYTF TGTGCCAGCAGCATGACAGGGCAATGGTATGGCTACACCTTC
TRBJ1-5 . TRBD1 TRBV6-6 CASSTTGEASQPQHF TGTGCCAGCAGTACGACAGGGGAAGCGAGTCAGCCCCAGCATTTT
TRBJ2-7 . . TRBV5-6 CASSSTLRYEQYF TGTGCCAGCAGCTCAACATTACGGTACGAGCAGTACTTC
TRBJ2-2 few . TRBV5-1 CASRPTGSTGELFF TGCGCCAGCAGACCGACAGGATCAACCGGGGAGCTGTTTTTT
TRBJ1-5 . . TRBV27 CASGWSNQPQHF TGTGCCAGCGGATGGAGCAATCAGCCCCAGCATTTT
TRBJ2-7 few TRBD1 TRBV5-1 CASSLGQGGEQYF TGCGCCAGCAGCTTGGGACAGGGCGGCGAGCAGTACTTC
TRBJ1-2 . . TRBV7-9 CASSPQVGYTF TGTGCCAGCTCCCCCCAAGTTGGCTACACCTTC
TRBJ1-2 . . TRBV2 CASSGTVQGYTF TGTGCCAGCAGTGGGACAGTCCAAGGCTACACCTTC
TRBJ1-5 . TRBD1 TRBV27 CASSPGQGGPQHF TGTGCCAGCAGTCCCGGACAGGGGGGGCCCCAGCATTTT
TRBJ1-2 . . TRBV6-4 CASSETDIAYGYTF TGTGCCAGCAGCGAGACGGACATCGCCTATGGCTACACCTTC
TRBJ2-3 . . TRBV28 CASSSGSDTQYF TGTGCCAGCAGTTCCGGTTCGGATACGCAGTATTTT
TRBJ2-4 . TRBD1 TRBV4-1 CASSHPAGGALFKNIQYF TGCGCCAGCAGCCATCCCGCAGGGGGCGCTTTATTTAAAAACATTCAGTACTTC